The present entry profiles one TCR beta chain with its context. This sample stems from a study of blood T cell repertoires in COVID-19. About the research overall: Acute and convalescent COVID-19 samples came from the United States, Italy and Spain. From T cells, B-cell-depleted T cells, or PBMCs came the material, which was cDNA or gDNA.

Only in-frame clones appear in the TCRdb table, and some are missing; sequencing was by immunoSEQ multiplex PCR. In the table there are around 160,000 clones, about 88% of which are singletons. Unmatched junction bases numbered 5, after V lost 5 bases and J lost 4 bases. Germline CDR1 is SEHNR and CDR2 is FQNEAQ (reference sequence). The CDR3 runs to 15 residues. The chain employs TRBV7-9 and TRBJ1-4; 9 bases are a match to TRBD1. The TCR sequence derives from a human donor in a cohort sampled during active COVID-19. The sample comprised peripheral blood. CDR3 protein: CASSQLTGGNEKLFF. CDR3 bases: TGTGCCAGCAGCCAGTTGACAGGGGGTAATGAAAAACTGTTTTTT.